The T cell receptor (beta chain) described here comes from a study of vaccination and CD4 T cells after COVID-19. Whole-study context: Convalescent individuals numbered four females and six males, two being Hispanic. Overlapping spike peptides of SARS-CoV-2, HCoV-NL63, HCoV-OC43 and HCoV-229E stimulated the cells. Median draw time for post-COVID samples was approximately 94 days post-diagnosis (range 35 to 161).

Germline V gives CDR1 DFQATT, CDR2 SNEGSKA (reference sequence). The CDR3 extends over 12 amino acids. The germline V and J ends were trimmed by 3 bases and 5 bases, with 9 bases remaining between them. The Oncomine TCR Beta short-read assay generated sequence data from the DNA of cultured CD4+ T cells. TCRdb passed the PCR reads through MiXCR, listing each CDR3 protein once. The sample has 20,000 to 30,000 distinct CDR3 sequences, 25% to 30% seen once. Regarding this clonotype: Its antigen remains unidentified.

Time point of the sample: late sampling 161 to 241 days after vaccination in three convalescent patients. Treatment reported: roughly 10-day PBMC culture with coronavirus spike peptide pools or control peptides (ViraFEST assay). Study-level findings and limits: There was no significant change from around 19 to 38 median reactive clonotypes.

The rearrangement uses TRBV20-1 and TRBJ2-3; D is possibly TRBD1 or TRBD2 (5 bases each). The sequence was collected from a human donor who had recovered from COVID-19. The sequencing here drew on CD4+ T cells from blood, cultured in vitro, taken about 7 months after SARS-CoV-2 vaccination. CDR3 region: CSASGAGDTQYF. As DNA, the CDR3 is TGCAGTGCTAGCGGGGCGGGAGATACGCAGTATTTT.